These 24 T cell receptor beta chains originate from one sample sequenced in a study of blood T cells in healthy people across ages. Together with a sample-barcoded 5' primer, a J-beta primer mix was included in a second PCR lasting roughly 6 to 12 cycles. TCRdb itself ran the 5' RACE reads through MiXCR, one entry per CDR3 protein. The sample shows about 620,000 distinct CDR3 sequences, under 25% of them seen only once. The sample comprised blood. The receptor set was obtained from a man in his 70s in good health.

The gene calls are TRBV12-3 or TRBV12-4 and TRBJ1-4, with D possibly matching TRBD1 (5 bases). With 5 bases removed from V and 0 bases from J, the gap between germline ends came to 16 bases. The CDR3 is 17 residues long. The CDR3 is CASSRGEKSATNEKLFF. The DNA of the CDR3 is TGTGCCAGCAGTCGGGGGGAGAAATCCGCAACTAATGAAAAACTGTTTTTT.

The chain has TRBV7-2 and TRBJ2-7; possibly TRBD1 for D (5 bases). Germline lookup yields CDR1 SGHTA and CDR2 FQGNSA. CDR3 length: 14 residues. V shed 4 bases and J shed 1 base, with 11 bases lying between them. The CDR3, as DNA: TGTGCCAGCAGCTCGAAAACAGGTTCCTACGAGCAGTACTTC. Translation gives CASSSKTGSYEQYF.

The CDR3 nucleotides read TGTGCCAGCAGCGGTCTAGCGGGAGGGAAGTCCTACGAGCAGTACTTC. Translation: CASSGLAGGKSYEQYF. The chain uses TRBV25-1 and TRBJ2-5, with 12 bases lining up with TRBD2. The DNA end is more similar to TRBJ2-7, so the J call may be wrong. Germline CDR1 and CDR2: MGHDK and SYGVNS. The CDR3 covers 16 residues.

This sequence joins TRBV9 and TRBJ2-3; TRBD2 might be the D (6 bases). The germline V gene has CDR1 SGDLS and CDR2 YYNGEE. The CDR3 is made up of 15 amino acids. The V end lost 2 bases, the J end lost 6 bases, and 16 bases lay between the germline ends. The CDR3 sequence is CASSVLTPGGDTQYF. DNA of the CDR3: TGTGCCAGCAGCGTCCTCACTCCCGGGGGTGATACGCAGTATTTT.

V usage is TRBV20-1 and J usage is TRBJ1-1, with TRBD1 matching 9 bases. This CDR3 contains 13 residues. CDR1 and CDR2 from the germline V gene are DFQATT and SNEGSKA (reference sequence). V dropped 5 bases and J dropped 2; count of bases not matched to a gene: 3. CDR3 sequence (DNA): TGCAGTGCTGGGACAGGGTATAACACTGAAGCTTTCTTT. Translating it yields CSAGTGYNTEAFF.

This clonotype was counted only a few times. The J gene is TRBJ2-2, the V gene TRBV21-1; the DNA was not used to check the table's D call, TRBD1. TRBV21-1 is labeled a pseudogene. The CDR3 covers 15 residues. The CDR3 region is CASSKALTGTGELFF. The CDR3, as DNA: TGTGCCAGCAGCAAAGCGCTGACAGGGACCGGGGAGCTGTTTTTT.

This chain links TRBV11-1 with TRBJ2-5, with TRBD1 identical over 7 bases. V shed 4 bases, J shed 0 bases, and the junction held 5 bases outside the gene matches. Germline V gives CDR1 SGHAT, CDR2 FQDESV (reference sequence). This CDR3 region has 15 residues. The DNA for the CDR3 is TGTGCCAGCAGCTCCCAGGACAGGTACCAAGAGACCCAGTACTTC. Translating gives CASSSQDRYQETQYF. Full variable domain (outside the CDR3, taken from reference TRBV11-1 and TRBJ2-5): EAEVAQSPRYKITEKSQAVAFWCDPISGHATLYWYRQILGQGPELLVQFQDESVVDDSQLPKDRFSAERLKGVDSTLKIQPAELGDSAMYLCASSSQDRYQETQYFGPGTRLLVL.

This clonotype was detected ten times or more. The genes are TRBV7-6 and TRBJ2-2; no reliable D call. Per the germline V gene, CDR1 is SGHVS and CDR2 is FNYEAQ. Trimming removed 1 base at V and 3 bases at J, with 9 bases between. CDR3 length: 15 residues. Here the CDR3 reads CASSLVFQDTGELFF. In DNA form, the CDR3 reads TGTGCCAGCAGCTTAGTCTTCCAGGACACCGGGGAGCTGTTTTTT.

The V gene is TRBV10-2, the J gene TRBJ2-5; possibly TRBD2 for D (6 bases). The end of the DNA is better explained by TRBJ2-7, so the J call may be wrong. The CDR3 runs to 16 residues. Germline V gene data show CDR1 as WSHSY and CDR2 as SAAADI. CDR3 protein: CASSDPNHGLTYEQYF. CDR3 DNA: TGCGCCAGCAGTGACCCGAACCACGGACTAACCTACGAGCAGTACTTC.

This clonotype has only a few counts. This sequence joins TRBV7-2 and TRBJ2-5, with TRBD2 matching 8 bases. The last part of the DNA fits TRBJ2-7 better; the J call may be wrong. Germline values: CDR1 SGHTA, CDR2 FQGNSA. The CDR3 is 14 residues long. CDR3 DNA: TGTGCCAGCAGCCTACTAGCGGAGGGCTACGAGCAGTACTTC. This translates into CASSLLAEGYEQYF.

The CDR3 region has the DNA TGCAGCGTTGAACCGAGGGGTGTGGATACGCAGTATTTT. It codes for CSVEPRGVDTQYF. The gene calls are TRBV29-1 and TRBJ2-3; the D gene could be TRBD1 or TRBD2 (5 bases each). The CDR3 is 13 residues long. CDR1 SQVTM and CDR2 ANQGSEA come from the germline V gene. V shed 2 bases and J shed 6 bases, with 12 bases lying between them.

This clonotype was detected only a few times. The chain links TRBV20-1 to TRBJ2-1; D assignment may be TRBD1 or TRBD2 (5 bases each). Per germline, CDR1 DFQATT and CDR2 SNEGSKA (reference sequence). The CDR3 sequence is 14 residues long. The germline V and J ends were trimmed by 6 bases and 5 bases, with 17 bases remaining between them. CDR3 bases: TGCAGTGCGGACAAGGCGGGCATCCACAATGAGCAGTTCTTC. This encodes CSADKAGIHNEQFF.

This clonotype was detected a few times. The CDR3 region is CASSSHTAGRNSPLHF. The CDR3 coding sequence is TGTGCCAGCAGCTCCCACACGGCGGGACGAAATTCACCCCTCCACTTT. This rearrangement joins TRBV7-3 to TRBJ1-6; D perhaps matches TRBD1 (5 bases). Germline-derived CDR1 and CDR2 are SGHTA and FQGTGA. The CDR3 consists of 16 residues. V dropped 4 bases and J dropped 7 bases, with 17 bases sitting between them.

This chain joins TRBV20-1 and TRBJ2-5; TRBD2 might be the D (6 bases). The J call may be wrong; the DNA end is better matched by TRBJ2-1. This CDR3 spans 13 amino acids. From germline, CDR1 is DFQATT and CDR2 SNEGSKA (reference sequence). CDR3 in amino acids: CSARGGNHNEQFF. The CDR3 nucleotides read TGCAGTGCTAGAGGCGGGAACCACAATGAGCAGTTCTTC.

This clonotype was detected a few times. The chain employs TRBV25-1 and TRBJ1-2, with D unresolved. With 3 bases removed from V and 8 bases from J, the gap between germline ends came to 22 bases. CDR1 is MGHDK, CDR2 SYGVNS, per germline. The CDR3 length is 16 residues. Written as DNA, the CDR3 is TGTGCCAGCAGTGATACCCGAGGAGGCCACCCCGTGGGCTACACCTTC. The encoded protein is CASSDTRGGHPVGYTF.

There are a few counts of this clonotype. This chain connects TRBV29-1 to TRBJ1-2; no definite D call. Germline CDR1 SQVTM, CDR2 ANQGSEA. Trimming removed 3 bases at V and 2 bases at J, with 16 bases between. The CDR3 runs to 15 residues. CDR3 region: CSVESVPPLNYGYTF. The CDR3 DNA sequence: TGCAGCGTTGAGAGCGTACCACCTCTCAACTATGGCTACACCTTC.

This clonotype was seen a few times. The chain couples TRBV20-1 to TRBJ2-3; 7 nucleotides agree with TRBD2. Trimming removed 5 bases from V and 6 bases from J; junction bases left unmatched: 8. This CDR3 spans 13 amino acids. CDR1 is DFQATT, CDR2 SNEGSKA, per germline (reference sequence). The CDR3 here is CSARKRDGDTQYF. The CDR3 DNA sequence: TGCAGTGCTCGGAAGCGGGATGGCGATACGCAGTATTTT.

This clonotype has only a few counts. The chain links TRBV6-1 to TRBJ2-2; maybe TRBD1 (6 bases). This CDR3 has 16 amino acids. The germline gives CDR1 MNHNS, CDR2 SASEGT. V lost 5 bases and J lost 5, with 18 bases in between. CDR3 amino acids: CASSQRDTLGTGELFF. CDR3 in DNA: TGTGCCAGCAGTCAACGGGACACTCTGGGGACCGGGGAGCTGTTTTTT.

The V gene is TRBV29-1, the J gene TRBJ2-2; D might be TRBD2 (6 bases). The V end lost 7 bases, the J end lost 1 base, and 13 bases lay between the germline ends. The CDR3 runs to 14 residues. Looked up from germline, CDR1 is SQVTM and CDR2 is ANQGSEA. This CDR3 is CSGIGGMNTGELFF. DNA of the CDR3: TGCAGCGGAATCGGAGGGATGAACACCGGGGAGCTGTTTTTT.

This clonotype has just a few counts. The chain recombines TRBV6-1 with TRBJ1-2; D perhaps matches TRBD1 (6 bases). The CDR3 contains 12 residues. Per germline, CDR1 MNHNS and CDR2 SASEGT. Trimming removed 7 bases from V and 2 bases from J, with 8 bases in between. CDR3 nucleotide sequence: TGTGCCAGCAAGGGGGAAAACTATGGCTACACCTTC. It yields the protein CASKGENYGYTF.

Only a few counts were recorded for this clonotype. The CDR3 loop reads CASSQDLRSGANVLTF. Written as DNA, the CDR3 is TGCGCCAGCAGCCAAGATCTCCGCTCTGGGGCCAACGTCCTGACTTTC. The V call is TRBV4-3, the J call TRBJ2-6, with unresolved D. The CDR3 is 16 amino acids. The V end lost 0 bases, the J end lost 0 bases, and 6 bases lay between the germline ends. The germline V gene encodes CDR1 LGHNA and CDR2 YSLEER.

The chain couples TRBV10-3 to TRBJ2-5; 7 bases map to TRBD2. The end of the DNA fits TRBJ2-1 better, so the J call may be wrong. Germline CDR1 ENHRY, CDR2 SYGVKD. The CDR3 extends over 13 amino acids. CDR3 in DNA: TGTGCCATCAGTGAGAGACTAGCAAATGAGCAGTTCTTC. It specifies CAISERLANEQFF.

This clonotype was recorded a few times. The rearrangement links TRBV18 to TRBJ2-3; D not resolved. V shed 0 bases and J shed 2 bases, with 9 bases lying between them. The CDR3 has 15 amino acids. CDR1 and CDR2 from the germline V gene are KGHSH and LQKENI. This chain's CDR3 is CASSPPAALTDTQYF. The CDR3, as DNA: TGTGCCAGCTCACCACCGGCGGCCCTCACAGATACGCAGTATTTT.

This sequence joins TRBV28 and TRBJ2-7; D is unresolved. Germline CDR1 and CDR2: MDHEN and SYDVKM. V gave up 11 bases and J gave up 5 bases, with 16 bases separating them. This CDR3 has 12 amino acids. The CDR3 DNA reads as TGTGCCTCTCACACCCTGGGTAACGAGCAGTACTTC. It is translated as CASHTLGNEQYF.